These T cell receptor beta chains were read from a single sample in a study of blood T cell repertoires in COVID-19. Here immunoSEQ multiplex PCR was the method, and the copy in TCRdb shows in-frame clones only, minus some. Of 150,000 or so clones listed, approximately 80% were seen once; the top ten hold approximately 5.3%. Sequenced input: PBMCs or T cells enriched from blood (not recorded which). These receptors were collected from a man between 65 and 85 years old who had been exposed to COVID-19. Each CDR3 is given with its conserved first and last residue. The order of the fields is V gene, CDR3 protein.

TRBV3-1/TRBV3-2	CASSQEGSGYTF
TRBV7-3	CASSLLGVSTGELFF
TRBV2	CASSEWEGRRFF
TRBV6-5	CASRESTDTQYF
TRBV7-2	CASSLAPGLATGETQYF
TRBV19	CASSINLGSNQPQHF
TRBV19	CASGPTGHNTIYF
TRBV3-1/TRBV3-2	CASSQGQGRYEQYF
TRBV13	CASSRPGTDITKTQYF
TRBV6-1	CASSEAGGHETQYF
TRBV7-2	CASSLTQGGGEKLFF
TRBV7-6	CASSLGLAGAPYEQYF